The 9 T cell receptor beta chains listed next were all sequenced from one sample in a study of response to subunit inactivated influenza vaccine. TCRdb redid the calling of the RT-PCR reads with MiXCR, one entry per CDR3 protein. Found here are about 300,000 distinct CDR3 sequences, 20% to 25% of them singletons; the top ten hold about 9.4%. The sample in question was PBMCs from blood, obtained 21 months after vaccination. The receptors were gathered from a man between 50 and 69 years old who received an inactivated influenza vaccine.

The V and J genes are TRBV7-6 and TRBJ1-6, with a possible D match to TRBD1 (5 bases). CDR1 is SGHVS and CDR2 is FNYEAQ in the germline V gene. This CDR3 is 15 amino acids long. Trimming cost V 4 bases and J 9 bases, with 16 bases left between them. The CDR3 DNA follows: TGTGCCAGCAGCTCCCGGGACCGCAGTGGTTCACCCCTCCACTTT. The encoded protein is CASSSRDRSGSPLHF.

Only a few counts were recorded for this clonotype. This sequence joins TRBV18 and TRBJ1-2; 9 bases line up with TRBD1. The V gene end was trimmed by 1 base and the J gene end by 4 bases; junction bases not matched to a gene: 4. The CDR3 runs to 15 residues. Germline CDR1 and CDR2: KGHSH and LQKENI. CDR3 sequence: CASSPLDRGGYGYTF. The CDR3, as DNA: TGTGCCAGCTCACCACTTGACAGGGGGGGCTATGGCTACACCTTC.

The chain combines TRBV20-1 with TRBJ1-5, with TRBD1 as a possible D gene (5 bases). The CDR3 has 16 amino acids. Germline V lookup: CDR1 DFQATT, CDR2 SNEGSKA (reference sequence). V was cut by 0 bases and J by 1 base, with 13 bases left in between. The CDR3 region is CSARDLQGLSNQPQHF. In nucleotides, the CDR3 is TGCAGTGCTAGAGATTTGCAGGGATTAAGCAATCAGCCCCAGCATTTT.

The V and J genes are TRBV28 and TRBJ1-2, with TRBD1 matching 8 bases. From germline, CDR1 is MDHEN and CDR2 SYDVKM. There are 17 residues in the CDR3. The V gene end was trimmed by 6 bases and the J gene end by 8 bases; junction bases not matched to a gene: 20. The CDR3 nucleotides are TGTGCCAGCAGGACGACGGGACAGGCCTCGAATTATGCAGGCTACACCTTC. Residues: CASRTTGQASNYAGYTF.

The gene calls are TRBV30 and TRBJ1-3; TRBD1 matches at 7 bases. J lost 4 bases, V lost 4 bases, and 7 bases had no gene match. The CDR3 runs to 14 residues. The germline V gene has CDR1 GTSNPN and CDR2 SVGIG (reference sequence). The CDR3 protein is CAWNRGLSGNTIYF. The CDR3 DNA is TGTGCCTGGAACAGGGGTTTGTCCGGAAACACCATATATTTT.

V usage is TRBV18 and J usage is TRBJ2-4; D possibly matches TRBD1 or TRBD2 (6 bases each). CDR1 is KGHSH and CDR2 is LQKENI in the germline V gene. The CDR3 is made up of 17 amino acids. Trimming removed 4 bases from V and 1 base from J, with 17 bases in between. The CDR3 sequence is CASSLRGEGGAKNIQYF. CDR3 sequence (DNA): TGTGCCAGCTCACTACGAGGCGAAGGGGGGGCCAAAAACATTCAGTACTTC.

This clonotype was counted only a few times. The V gene is TRBV12-3 or TRBV12-4, the J gene TRBJ2-7; D is perhaps TRBD1 or TRBD2 (5 bases each). V was clipped by 0 bases and J by 1 base, with 13 bases between them. The CDR3 spans 16 residues. The CDR3 nucleotides read TGTGCCAGCAGTTTAGCCGGGACGGTCAATTCCTACGAGCAGTACTTC. Translated: CASSLAGTVNSYEQYF.

There are a few counts of this clonotype. The chain has TRBV20-1 and TRBJ1-2; D unclear. Between the trimmed V and J ends, which lost 2 bases and 7 bases, there was a span of 20 bases. CDR1 and CDR2 from the germline V gene are DFQATT and SNEGSKA (reference sequence). The CDR3 is 15 residues long. The CDR3 reads CSARLLGRASGGYTF. CDR3 coding DNA: TGCAGTGCTAGACTTCTGGGTCGGGCGAGCGGTGGCTACACCTTC.

The chain couples TRBV5-1 to TRBJ2-3; a possible D gene is TRBD2 (6 bases). CDR1 is SGHRS and CDR2 is YFSETQ in the germline V gene. The CDR3 consists of 14 residues. The V end was cut by 4 bases, the J end by 6 bases, with 15 bases between. In DNA form, the CDR3 reads TGCGCCAGCAGCCTCGGGAGTAACAAGGATACGCAGTATTTT. Translation: CASSLGSNKDTQYF.